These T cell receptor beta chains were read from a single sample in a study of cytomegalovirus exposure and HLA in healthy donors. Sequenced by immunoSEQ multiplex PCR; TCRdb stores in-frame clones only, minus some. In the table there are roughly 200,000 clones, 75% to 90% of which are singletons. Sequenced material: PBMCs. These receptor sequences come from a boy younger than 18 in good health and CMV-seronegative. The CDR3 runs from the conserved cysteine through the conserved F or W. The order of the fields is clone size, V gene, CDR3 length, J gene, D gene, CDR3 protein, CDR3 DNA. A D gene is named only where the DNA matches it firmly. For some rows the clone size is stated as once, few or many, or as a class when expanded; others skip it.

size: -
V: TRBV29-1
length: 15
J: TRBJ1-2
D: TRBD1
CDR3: CSVLPADRGGYGYTF
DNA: TGCAGCGTCCTCCCCGCTGACAGGGGAGGGTATGGCTACACCTTC

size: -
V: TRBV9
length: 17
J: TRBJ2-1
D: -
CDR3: CASSADGARRGYNEQFF
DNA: TGTGCCAGCAGCGCCGATGGGGCTAGACGTGGGTACAATGAGCAGTTCTTC

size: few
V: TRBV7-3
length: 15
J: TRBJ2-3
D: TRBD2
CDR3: CASSSSGGATDTQYF
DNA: TGTGCCAGCAGCTCGAGCGGGGGGGCAACAGATACGCAGTATTTT

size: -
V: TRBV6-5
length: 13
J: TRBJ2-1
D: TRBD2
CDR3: CASRLGGNNEQFF
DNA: TGTGCCAGCAGGTTGGGGGGGAACAATGAGCAGTTCTTC

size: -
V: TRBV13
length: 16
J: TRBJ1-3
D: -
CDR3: CASSYQGHYSGNTIYF
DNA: TGTGCCAGCAGCTACCAGGGACACTACTCTGGAAACACCATATATTTT

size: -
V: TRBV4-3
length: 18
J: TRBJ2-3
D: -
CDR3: CASSQDFQGSYVPDTQYF
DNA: TGCGCCAGCAGCCAAGATTTCCAGGGGAGTTATGTACCAGATACGCAGTATTTT

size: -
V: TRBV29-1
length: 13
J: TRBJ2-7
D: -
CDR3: CSVAGQSYYEQYF
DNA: TGCAGCGTCGCCGGACAGAGCTACTACGAGCAGTACTTC

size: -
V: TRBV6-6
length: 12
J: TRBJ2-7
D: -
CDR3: CASSTQGYEQYF
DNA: TGTGCCAGCAGTACCCAGGGATACGAGCAGTACTTC

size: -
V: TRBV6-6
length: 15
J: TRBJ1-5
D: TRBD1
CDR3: CASSSRQGRHQPQHF
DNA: TGTGCCAGCAGTTCCAGACAGGGGAGGCATCAGCCCCAGCATTTT

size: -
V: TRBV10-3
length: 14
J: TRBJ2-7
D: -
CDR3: CASTGEGVGYEQYF
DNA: TGTGCCAGCACGGGGGAGGGGGTAGGGTACGAGCAGTACTTC

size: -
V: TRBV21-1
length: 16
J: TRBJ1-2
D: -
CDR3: CASISIRDRGFYGYTF
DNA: TGTGCCAGCATCTCAATCCGGGACAGGGGATTTTATGGCTACACCTTC

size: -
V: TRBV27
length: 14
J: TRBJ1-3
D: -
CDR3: CASSPQASGNTIYF
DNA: TGTGCCAGCAGTCCACAGGCGTCTGGAAACACCATATATTTT

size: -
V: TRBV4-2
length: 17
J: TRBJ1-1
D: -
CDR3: CASSQALGALMNTEAFF
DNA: TGTGCCAGCAGCCAAGCGTTAGGGGCCCTCATGAACACTGAAGCTTTCTTT

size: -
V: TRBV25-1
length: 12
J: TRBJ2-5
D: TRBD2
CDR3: CASSREGETQYF
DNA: TGTGCCAGCTCTCGGGAGGGAGAGACCCAGTACTTC

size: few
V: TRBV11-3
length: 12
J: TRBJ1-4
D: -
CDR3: CASSLTAEKLFF
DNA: TGTGCCAGCAGCTTGACTGCCGAAAAACTGTTTTTT

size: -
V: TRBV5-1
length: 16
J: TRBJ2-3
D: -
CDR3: CASSLLAAGSTDTQYF
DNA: TGCGCCAGCAGCCTGCTCGCGGCGGGTAGCACAGATACGCAGTATTTT

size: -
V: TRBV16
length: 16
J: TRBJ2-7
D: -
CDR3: CASSRIRGDYSYEQYF
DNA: TGTGCCAGCAGCCGAATTCGTGGAGACTACTCCTACGAGCAGTACTTC

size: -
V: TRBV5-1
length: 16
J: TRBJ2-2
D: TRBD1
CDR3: CASSGYRDRDTGELFF
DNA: TGCGCCAGCAGCGGATACCGGGACAGGGACACCGGGGAGCTGTTTTTT

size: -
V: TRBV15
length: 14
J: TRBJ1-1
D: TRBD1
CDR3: CATSFGQVNTEAFF
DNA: TGTGCCACCAGCTTCGGACAGGTGAACACTGAAGCTTTCTTT

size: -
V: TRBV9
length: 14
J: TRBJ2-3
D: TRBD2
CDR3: CASSSSGDTDTQYF
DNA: TGTGCCAGCAGCTCTAGCGGGGATACAGATACGCAGTATTTT

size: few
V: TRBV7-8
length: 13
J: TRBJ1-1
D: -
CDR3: CASSPLLSTEAFF
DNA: TGTGCCAGCAGCCCGCTCCTTAGCACTGAAGCTTTCTTT

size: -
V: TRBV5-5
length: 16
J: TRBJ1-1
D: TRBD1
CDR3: CASSLGDRGWNTEAFF
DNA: TGTGCCAGCAGCTTGGGGGACAGGGGGTGGAACACTGAAGCTTTCTTT

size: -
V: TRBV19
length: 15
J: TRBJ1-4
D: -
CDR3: CASSMTGVAGEKLFF
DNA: TGTGCCAGTAGTATGACGGGAGTCGCGGGAGAAAAACTGTTTTTT

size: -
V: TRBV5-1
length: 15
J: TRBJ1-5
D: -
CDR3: CASSLGHGGDQPQHF
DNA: TGCGCCAGCAGCTTGGGTCATGGGGGGGATCAGCCCCAGCATTTT

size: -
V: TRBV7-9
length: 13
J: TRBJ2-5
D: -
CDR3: CASSLAAWETQYF
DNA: TGTGCCAGCAGCTTAGCGGCTTGGGAGACCCAGTACTTC

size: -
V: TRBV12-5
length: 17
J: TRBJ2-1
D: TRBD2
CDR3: CASGLEGWREGQNEQFF
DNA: TGTGCTAGTGGCCTTGAGGGGTGGCGGGAGGGTCAGAATGAGCAGTTCTTC

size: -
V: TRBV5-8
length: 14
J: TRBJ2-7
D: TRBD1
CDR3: CASSFWTGGYEQYF
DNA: TGTGCCAGCAGCTTTTGGACAGGGGGATACGAGCAGTACTTC

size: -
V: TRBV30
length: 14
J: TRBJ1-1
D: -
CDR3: CAWSAGKSNTEAFF
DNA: TGTGCCTGGAGTGCGGGGAAATCGAACACTGAAGCTTTCTTT

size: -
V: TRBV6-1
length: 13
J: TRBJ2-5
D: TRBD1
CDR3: CASSANRGETQYF
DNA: TGTGCCAGCAGTGCAAACAGGGGAGAGACCCAGTACTTC

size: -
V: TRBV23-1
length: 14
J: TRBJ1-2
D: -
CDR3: CASSQSGMGRGYTF
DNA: TGCGCCAGCAGTCAATCCGGTATGGGCCGGGGCTACACCTTC

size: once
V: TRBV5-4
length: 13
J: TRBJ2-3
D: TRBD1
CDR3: CASSLPGGEPQYF
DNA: TGTGCCAGCAGCTTGCCAGGGGGTGAACCGCAGTATTTT

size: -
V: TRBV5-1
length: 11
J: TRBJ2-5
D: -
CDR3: CASGQEETQYF
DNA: TGCGCCAGCGGACAAGAGGAGACCCAGTACTTC

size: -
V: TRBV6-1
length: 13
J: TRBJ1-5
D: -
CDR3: CASSEQGNQPQHF
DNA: TGTGCCAGCAGTGAACAGGGAAATCAGCCCCAGCATTTT

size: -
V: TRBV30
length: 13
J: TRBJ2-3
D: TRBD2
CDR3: CAWSAGGLDTQYF
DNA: TGTGCCTGGAGTGCGGGGGGGCTCGATACGCAGTATTTT

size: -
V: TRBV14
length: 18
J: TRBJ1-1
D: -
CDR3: CASSQDGEVIRSDTEAFF
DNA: TGTGCCAGCAGCCAAGATGGAGAGGTTATACGGTCGGACACTGAAGCTTTCTTT

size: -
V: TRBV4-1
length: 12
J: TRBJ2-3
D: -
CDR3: CASSQDGDTQYF
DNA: TGCGCCAGCAGCCAAGATGGCGATACGCAGTATTTT

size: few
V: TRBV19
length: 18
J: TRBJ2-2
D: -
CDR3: CASSMKPLGAADTGELFF
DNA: TGTGCCAGTAGTATGAAGCCCTTAGGGGCGGCCGACACCGGGGAGCTGTTTTTT

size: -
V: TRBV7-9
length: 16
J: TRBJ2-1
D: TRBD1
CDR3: CASSLPQGAPGNEQFF
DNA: TGTGCCAGCAGCTTACCCCAGGGGGCGCCCGGCAATGAGCAGTTCTTC

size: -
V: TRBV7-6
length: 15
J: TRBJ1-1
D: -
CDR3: CASSLAKTINTEAFF
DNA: TGTGCCAGCAGCTTAGCAAAGACAATTAACACTGAAGCTTTCTTT

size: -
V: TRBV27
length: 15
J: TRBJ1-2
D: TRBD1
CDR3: CASSPDRDRGCGYTF
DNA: TGTGCCAGCAGTCCGGACCGGGACAGGGGCTGTGGCTACACCTTC

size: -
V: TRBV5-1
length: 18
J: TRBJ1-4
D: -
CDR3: CASSLAIGIGAGNEKLFF
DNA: TGCGCCAGCAGCTTGGCCATCGGTATCGGGGCGGGGAATGAAAAACTGTTTTTT

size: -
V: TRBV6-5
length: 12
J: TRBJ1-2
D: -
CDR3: CASSYRGNGYTF
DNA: TGTGCCAGCAGTTACCGAGGGAATGGCTACACCTTC

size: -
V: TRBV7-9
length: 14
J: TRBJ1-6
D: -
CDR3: CSSSLALGSSPLHF
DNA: TGTTCCAGCAGCTTAGCGCTGGGGAGTTCACCCCTCCACTTT

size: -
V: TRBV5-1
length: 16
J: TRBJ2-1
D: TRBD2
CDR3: CASSLPASGSLAEQFF
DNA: TGCGCCAGCAGCTTACCCGCTAGCGGGAGCTTGGCTGAGCAGTTCTTC

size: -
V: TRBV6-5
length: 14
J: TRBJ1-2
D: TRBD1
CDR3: CASSTGQETYGYTF
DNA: TGTGCCAGCAGTACCGGACAGGAGACCTATGGCTACACCTTC

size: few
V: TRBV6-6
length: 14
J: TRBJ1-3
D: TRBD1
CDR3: CASSYSGQLNTIYF
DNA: TGTGCCAGCAGTTACTCGGGACAGTTGAACACCATATATTTT

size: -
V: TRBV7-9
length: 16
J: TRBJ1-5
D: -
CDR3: CASSLGGEGGNQPQHF
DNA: TGTGCCAGCAGCTTAGGAGGTGAGGGCGGGAATCAGCCCCAGCATTTT

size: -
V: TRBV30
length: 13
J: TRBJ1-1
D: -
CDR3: CAHGAVRNTEAFF
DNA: TGTGCCCATGGAGCAGTCCGGAACACTGAAGCTTTCTTT

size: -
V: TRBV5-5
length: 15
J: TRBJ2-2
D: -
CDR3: CASSLDRAMTGELFF
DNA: TGTGCCAGCAGCTTGGACAGGGCAATGACCGGGGAGCTGTTTTTT

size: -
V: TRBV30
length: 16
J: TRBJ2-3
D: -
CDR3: CAWSVRRGIGTDTQYF
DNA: TGTGCCTGGAGTGTAAGGCGAGGGATCGGCACAGATACGCAGTATTTT

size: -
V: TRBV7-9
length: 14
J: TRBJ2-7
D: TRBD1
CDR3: CASSLGGTGGEQYF
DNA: TGTGCCAGCAGCTTAGGAGGGACAGGGGGCGAGCAGTACTTC

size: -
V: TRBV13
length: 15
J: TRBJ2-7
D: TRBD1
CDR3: CASSFRQGASYEQYF
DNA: TGTGCCAGCAGCTTTAGACAGGGGGCTTCCTACGAGCAGTACTTC

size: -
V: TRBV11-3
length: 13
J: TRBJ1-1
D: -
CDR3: CASSLEAGVGAFF
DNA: TGTGCCAGCAGCTTAGAGGCGGGAGTTGGCGCTTTCTTT

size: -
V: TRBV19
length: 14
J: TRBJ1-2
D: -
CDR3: CASSIGGENYGYTF
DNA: TGTGCCAGTAGTATAGGGGGAGAGAACTATGGCTACACCTTC

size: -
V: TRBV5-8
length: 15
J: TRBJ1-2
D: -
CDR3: CASSDYREGDYGYTF
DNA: TGTGCCAGCAGCGATTACAGGGAGGGAGACTATGGCTACACCTTC

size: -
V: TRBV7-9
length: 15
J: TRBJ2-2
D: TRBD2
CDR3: CSSSEGLADTGELFF
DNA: TGTTCCAGCAGCGAGGGACTAGCCGACACCGGGGAGCTGTTTTTT

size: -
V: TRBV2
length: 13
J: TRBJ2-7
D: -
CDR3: CASSNRDHYEQYF
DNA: TGTGCCAGCAGTAACAGGGATCACTACGAGCAGTACTTC

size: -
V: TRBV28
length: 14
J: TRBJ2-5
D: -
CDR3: CASREGGGEETQYF
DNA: TGTGCCAGCAGGGAAGGGGGGGGAGAAGAGACCCAGTACTTC

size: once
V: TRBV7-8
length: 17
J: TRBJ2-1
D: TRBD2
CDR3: CASSSMRLARYYNEQFF
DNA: TGTGCCAGCAGCTCGATGCGACTAGCTCGTTATTACAATGAGCAGTTCTTC

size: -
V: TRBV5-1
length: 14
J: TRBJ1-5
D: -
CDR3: CASSPGEQRQPQHF
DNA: TGCGCCAGCAGCCCGGGGGAACAACGTCAGCCCCAGCATTTT